Shown below are 22 T cell receptor beta chains from a single sample sequenced in a study of human T cells and chemical hapten exposure (dated by TCRdb to the early 2020s). The intended sense of this specimen's time point label: pre-sensitization, week 0. The treatment or condition label of this sample denotes: therapeutic diphenylcyclopropenone sensitization with weekly scalp DPC. Library generation was performed with RACE. Sequencer: NextSeq 500. The public sequencing data were trimmed at Q25 with fastp and processed into clonotypes with MiXCR by TCRdb, which kept only in-frame beta chains. Records with the same CDR3 protein are collapsed into one entry carrying the most frequent genes and DNA. Here the sample has 250,000 or so distinct CDR3 sequences; around 7.7% occur a single time. The ten largest clones capture roughly 1.2% of the sample. Sample: whole blood, taken in connection with sensitization to the hapten diphenylcyclopropenone (DPC). Receptors originate from a young man with alopecia areata. Some clones in this sample may be carry-over from other donors' samples.

The chain carries TRBV20-1 and TRBJ2-1; TRBD1 matches at 11 bases. The CDR3 totals 12 residues. Germline-derived CDR1 and CDR2 are DFQATT and SNEGSKA (reference sequence). Written as DNA, the CDR3 is TGCACCGGGACAGGGGGTCGAGATGAGCAGTTCTTC. Its translation is CTGTGGRDEQFF.

This clonotype occurred a few times. The chain uses TRBV4-3 and TRBJ1-4; D call uncertain. V lost 0 bases and J 3 bases, leaving 11 bases between the germline ends. Germline V lookup: CDR1 LGHNA, CDR2 YSLEER. CDR3 length equals 16 residues. The CDR3, as DNA: TGCGCCAGCAGCCAAGAGAGGCAGGCCCCTAATGAAAAACTGTTTTTT. Translated: CASSQERQAPNEKLFF.

This chain connects TRBV7-9 to TRBJ2-1; D unresolved. From germline, CDR1 is SEHNR and CDR2 FQNEAQ (reference sequence). The CDR3 contains 10 residues. Trimming removed 11 bases at V and 8 bases at J, with 10 bases between. The CDR3, as DNA: TGTGCCTACGTGGGCCATGAGCAGTTCTTC. This codes for CAYVGHEQFF.

This clonotype was seen only a few times. The rearrangement uses TRBV2 and TRBJ1-2; weak D call: TRBD1 (6 bases). CDR1 and CDR2 from the germline V gene are SNHLY and FYNNEI. This CDR3 comprises 15 residues. The germline V and J ends were trimmed by 3 bases and 8 bases, with 19 bases remaining between them. The CDR3 DNA follows: TGTGCCAGCAGTGAGGACAGTTCCGCTATGTTCGGCTACACCTTC. Protein sequence: CASSEDSSAMFGYTF.

Many counts were recorded for this clonotype. This chain links TRBV6-4 with TRBJ2-2; D uncertain. There are 14 residues in the CDR3. Germline loops: CDR1 MRHNA, CDR2 SNTAGT. The germline V and J ends were trimmed by 7 bases and 0 bases, with 9 bases remaining between them. The CDR3, as DNA: TGTGCCAGCACATCGAGCCCGAACACCGGGGAGCTGTTTTTT. Protein: CASTSSPNTGELFF.

The V gene is TRBV5-4, the J gene TRBJ1-4, with 9 bases fitting TRBD1. Per germline, CDR1 SGHNT and CDR2 YYREEE (reference sequence). Germline trimming cut 4 bases from V and 7 bases from J; bases unmatched to any gene: 8. This CDR3 has 15 residues. The CDR3 nucleotides are TGTGCCAGCAGCAGACCGGGACAGGGCCCTGAAAAACTGTTTTTT. It codes for CASSRPGQGPEKLFF.

This clonotype was detected only a few times. V gene TRBV7-9 combines with J gene TRBJ2-5; D unclear. CDR1 is SEHNR and CDR2 is FQNEAQ in the germline V gene (reference sequence). V dropped 1 base and J dropped 4 bases, with 10 bases sitting between them. This CDR3 spans 14 amino acids. The DNA of the CDR3 is TGTGCCAGCAGCTTAGAAGTTGAGTTAGAGACCCAGTACTTC. Encoded protein: CASSLEVELETQYF.

The chain has TRBV3-1 and TRBJ1-2; D is possibly TRBD1 (5 bases). Trimming took off 2 bases at V and 8 bases at J, with 9 bases between the two ends. Germline V gene data show CDR1 as LGHDT and CDR2 as YNNKEL (reference sequence). The CDR3 runs 12 residues. CDR3: CASSQKGSGYTF. Written as DNA, the CDR3 is TGTGCCAGCAGCCAAAAGGGGAGCGGCTACACCTTC.

The rearrangement links TRBV7-9 to TRBJ1-2, with a tentative D call TRBD1 (5 bases). Germline V lookup: CDR1 SEHNR, CDR2 FQNEAQ (reference sequence). Trimming left V 4 bases short and J 8 bases short, with 20 bases between. The CDR3 has 15 amino acids. CDR3 sequence (DNA): TGTGCCAGCAGCTCCCAGACGTGGGGCCCACAAGGCTACACCTTC. This codes for CASSSQTWGPQGYTF.

This clonotype came up many times. J is TRBJ1-6 and V is TRBV2; D is possibly TRBD1 (5 bases). Germline V gene data show CDR1 as SNHLY and CDR2 as FYNNEI. V shed 7 bases and J shed 6 bases, with 16 bases lying between them. The CDR3 has 15 residues. In nucleotides, the CDR3 is TGTGCCAGCAAGGGACGGACACCGCTTAATTCACCCCTCCACTTT. This encodes CASKGRTPLNSPLHF.

This chain joins TRBV20-1 and TRBJ2-2, with D unresolved. V lost 3 bases and J 4 bases, leaving 21 bases between the germline ends. In germline, CDR1 is DFQATT, CDR2 SNEGSKA (reference sequence). This CDR3 has 17 amino acids. The CDR3 reads CSARPTHRGSTTGELFF. Here the CDR3 DNA reads TGCAGTGCTAGGCCAACCCACCGTGGGTCAACCACCGGGGAGCTGTTTTTT.

This clonotype was seen many times. The chain carries TRBV7-8 and TRBJ1-4, with a possible D match to TRBD1 (6 bases). The V end lost 5 bases, the J end lost 0 bases, and 16 bases lay between the germline ends. There are 17 residues in the CDR3. The germline V gene has CDR1 SGHVS and CDR2 FQNEAQ. CDR3 coding DNA: TGTGCCAGCAGCCGTACCACAGGGCCCGCAACTAATGAAAAACTGTTTTTT. It encodes CASSRTTGPATNEKLFF.

This clonotype was detected only a few times. The V gene is TRBV7-3, the J gene TRBJ2-7, with 10 bases aligning to TRBD1. The CDR3 has 14 amino acids. The germline CDR1 and CDR2 sequences are SGHTA and FQGTGA. The V segment lost 4 bases and the J segment 2 bases; nucleotides outside the gene matches: 2. As DNA, the CDR3 is TGTGCCAGCAGCTGGGGGACAGGGGCCTACGAGCAGTACGTC. Protein: CASSWGTGAYEQYV.

This clonotype showed up just a few times. V is TRBV6-2 or TRBV6-3 and J is TRBJ1-1; D is unresolved. This CDR3 is built from 15 residues. Trimming took 8 bases from V and 5 from J, leaving 21 bases between them. Germline V gives CDR1 MNHEY, CDR2 SVGEGT. The DNA of the CDR3 is TGTGCCAGCTGTGGGCCCGGCGCGGCGCGGACTGAAGCTTTCTTT. Protein sequence: CASCGPGAARTEAFF.

A few counts support this clonotype. CDR3 residues: CSVVRQTVNLFF. The CDR3 DNA follows: TGCAGCGTTGTCCGCCAAACAGTTAACCTATTCTTC. This chain connects TRBV29-1 to TRBJ2-1; the D is unclear. The CDR3 length is 12 residues. Germline V CDR1 and CDR2: SQVTM, ANQGSEA. Trimming shortened V by 4 bases and J by 16 bases, and 20 bases separated the two germline ends.

The chain has TRBV9 and TRBJ2-2, with TRBD1 matching 7 bases. V lost 4 bases and J lost 1; bases outside the gene matches: 10. The CDR3 contains 17 residues. Per the germline V gene, CDR1 is SGDLS and CDR2 is YYNGEE. The CDR3 reads CASSPRRRQGNTGELFF. The CDR3 bases are TGTGCCAGCAGCCCAAGGCGTCGACAGGGGAACACCGGGGAGCTGTTTTTT.

This clonotype showed up many times. The rearrangement uses TRBV7-2 and TRBJ1-6; tentative D call: TRBD1 (5 bases). CDR3 size: 15 residues. From germline, CDR1 is SGHTA and CDR2 FQGNSA. Deletions cut 0 bases from V and 6 bases from J, with 9 bases between. CDR3 sequence reads: CASSLAGAVNSPLHF. CDR3 nucleotides: TGTGCCAGCAGCTTAGCAGGGGCGGTTAATTCACCCCTCCACTTT.

This clonotype was seen only a few times. The rearrangement uses TRBV7-9 and TRBJ1-1; no definite D call. V lost 1 base, J lost 0 bases, and 6 bases lay in between. CDR3 size: 14 residues. CDR1 SEHNR and CDR2 FQNEAQ come from the germline V gene (reference sequence). CDR3 sequence: CASSLVRVNTEAFF. The CDR3 DNA sequence: TGTGCCAGCAGCTTAGTTAGGGTGAACACTGAAGCTTTCTTT.

This clonotype was counted ten times or more. The V call is TRBV5-6, the J call TRBJ1-1; D not resolved. CDR3 size: 12 residues. V shed 0 bases and J shed 11 bases, with 11 bases lying between them. Germline CDR1 SGHDT, CDR2 YYEEEE. The DNA of the CDR3 is TGTGCCAGCAGCTTGGAACGGGGTGCGGCTTTCTTT. Residues: CASSLERGAAFF.

The J gene is TRBJ1-3, the V gene TRBV7-9; possibly TRBD1 for D (5 bases). There are 15 residues in the CDR3. Trimming removed 3 bases from V and 7 bases from J, with 16 bases in between. The germline V gene has CDR1 SEHNR and CDR2 FQNEAQ (reference sequence). CDR3 amino acids: CASSFAEASGNTIYF. CDR3 bases: TGTGCCAGCAGCTTCGCGGAGGCGTCAGGGAACACCATATATTTT.

Many counts were recorded for this clonotype. This chain joins TRBV14 and TRBJ1-2; D ambiguous. The CDR3 has 15 residues. The ends were cut back, 0 bases at V and 1 base at J, with 9 bases in the middle. Germline V gene sequence: CDR1 SGHDN, CDR2 FVKESK. CDR3 bases: TGTGCCAGCAGCCAAGATCGGCCGGATAACTATGGCTACACCTTC. It codes for CASSQDRPDNYGYTF.

The chain carries TRBV6-2 or TRBV6-3 and TRBJ1-1, with TRBD1 matching 11 bases. The CDR3 extends over 16 amino acids. Germline lookup yields CDR1 MNHEY and CDR2 SVGEGT. V dropped 3 bases and J dropped 2; count of bases not matched to a gene: 5. CDR3 amino acids: CASSYGQGAFNTEAFF. The CDR3 DNA sequence: TGTGCCAGCAGTTATGGACAGGGGGCGTTTAACACTGAAGCTTTCTTT.